This T cell receptor beta chain was captured by sequencing in a study of response to subunit inactivated influenza vaccine (dated 2018 in TCRdb). Turning to the overall study: The study used deep quantitative T cell receptor repertoire profiling to track responses to a trivalent subunit inactivated influenza vaccine.

This clonotype has a handful of counts. The clone's antigen remains unknown. No clone much larger than this one lies a single base away; base qualities are absent. The full study reports these points: It was suggested by the authors that each seasonal influenza vaccination may recruit only a limited number of new T cells.

Library preparation was by RT-PCR. The run used an Illumina HiSeq 2500. Using fastp trimming at Q25 and MiXCR clonotype assembly, TCRdb reanalyzed the public sequencing data and kept in-frame beta chains. Here each entry gathers all rows of one CDR3 protein and keeps the most common genes and DNA. The table for this sample lists fewer than 600,000 distinct CDR3 sequences; roughly 7.6% of them were counted only once. The ten largest account for around 12% of the sample. The CDR3 starts with the cysteine, ends with the phenylalanine, and has 17 residues. The retained sequence is limited to the CDR3, 51 bases, with the frame set at the first base. For CDR1 and CDR2, the germline V gene lists SGDLS and YYNGEE. Here V drops 0 bases and J drops 0 bases, and the junction holds 1 base not matched to any gene.

The sequence is built from TRBV9 and TRBJ2-5, with 14 central nucleotides matching TRBD2. Material: PBMCs from blood, obtained 23 months after vaccination. The sequence was collected from a man aged 45-69 years who received an inactivated influenza vaccine. Donor details come from another sample of the same person, matched by shared clones. DNA sequence: TGTGCCAGCAGCGTAGGGGGACTAGCGGGAGACCAAGAGACCCAGTACTTC. Translation gives CASSVGGLAGDQETQYF.